The next 5 T cell receptor beta chains were all read from a single sample in a study of T cell responses to AZD1222 COVID-19 vaccine. The repertoire was sequenced with immunoSEQ multiplex PCR; TCRdb's copy has only in-frame clones and lacks some. The repertoire holds 150,000 to 200,000 clones, with roughly 94% as singletons. The source was peripheral blood, collected 28 days after the second AZD1222 dose. Source of these receptors: an adult who received the AZD1222 COVID-19 vaccine.

The rearrangement uses TRBV5-4 and TRBJ1-4, with TRBD1 matching 9 bases. V lost 1 base to trimming and J lost 5 bases; unmatched junction nucleotides: 3. CDR3 size: 15 residues. Per the germline V gene, CDR1 is SGHNT and CDR2 is YYREEE (reference sequence). The CDR3 coding sequence is TGTGCCAGCAGCTTGAGGACAGGGGAAAATGAAAAACTGTTTTTT. Translating gives CASSLRTGENEKLFF.

Points on this clone: A read error may account for a junction end that differs from germline. The chain is built from TRBV18 and TRBJ1-2, with D hard to call. In germline, CDR1 is KGHSH, CDR2 LQKENI. The CDR3 is 18 amino acids. The CDR3 spells CARSPFTRSHLRIYGYTF. CDR3 bases: TGTGCCAGATCACCATTTACCAGGTCCCACCTGCGGATCTATGGCTACACCTTC.

This clone showed up just once. The chain has TRBV12-3 or TRBV12-4 and TRBJ2-7; D is ambiguous. The CDR3 sequence is 13 residues long. V shed 9 bases and J shed 7 bases, with 19 bases lying between them. The CDR3 loop reads CASQAEPLAEQYF. The CDR3 nucleotides read TGTGCCAGTCAAGCCGAACCCCTCGCAGAGCAGTACTTC.

The J gene is TRBJ1-2, the V gene TRBV7-9; unclear D gene. The V and J ends lost 5 bases and 4 bases respectively, with 17 bases between them. From germline, CDR1 is SEHNR and CDR2 FQNEAQ (reference sequence). The CDR3 consists of 15 residues. CDR3 protein: CASSRNPLSAYGYTF. In DNA, the CDR3 is TGTGCCAGCAGCCGAAACCCCCTCTCTGCCTATGGCTACACCTTC.

This chain connects TRBV2 to TRBJ1-1; the D gene is possibly TRBD1 (5 bases). The CDR3 is made up of 16 amino acids. CDR1 and CDR2 (germline): SNHLY, FYNNEI. Trimming took off 2 bases at V and 11 bases at J, with 24 bases between the two ends. The CDR3 DNA sequence: TGTGCCAGCAGTGAACCTTCGGGGACCGAGGAAGAAGACGCTTTCTTT. This gives the protein CASSEPSGTEEEDAFF.